The T cell receptor beta chain described here comes from a study of cytomegalovirus exposure and HLA in healthy donors. Study as a whole: Unique TCR beta sequences numbering fewer than 130 million came from 150 million to 200 million T cells in an earlier analysis.

This PCR relied on a set of 60 Vbeta primers and 13 Jbeta primers. Here immunoSEQ multiplex PCR was the method, and the copy in TCRdb shows in-frame clones only, minus some. The sample shows 150,000 or so clones, approximately 79% of them seen only once. Whole-study findings and limits: Presence/absence analyses supposed approximately even sequencing depth among donors. Most TCR sequences were rare, but some public TCRs occurred in many donors. For TCR beta chains, V- and J-gene trimming was later linked to a missense DCLRE1C variant.

Comments on this clone: What it binds is not known.

Source material: PBMCs. The receptor's source is a man aged 50 to 59 in good health and CMV-seropositive.

The DNA for the CDR3 is TGTGCCAGCAGCTTAGGGGGGGCGGGGGCGCTTGAGCAGTTCTTC. It is translated as CASSLGGAGALEQFF. This chain links TRBV7-8 with TRBJ2-1, with D possibly TRBD2 on 7 matching bases. Germline V lookup: CDR1 SGHVS, CDR2 FQNEAQ. There are 15 residues in the CDR3. The V end lost 1 base, the J end lost 9 bases, and 16 bases lay between the germline ends.